This T cell receptor (beta chain) was identified in a study of Siglec-9 on CD8 T cells in melanoma (dated by TCRdb to between 2018 and 2021). A note on the overall study: Siglec-9 expression on CD8+ T cells and the role of Siglec-9 in regulating T cells in the melanoma tumor microenvironment were investigated in the study.

CDR1 MDHEN and CDR2 SYDVKM were looked up in the germline V gene. The CDR3, cysteine through phenylalanine, is 14 amino acids long. Just the 42-base CDR3 DNA is kept, in frame starting at base 1. V is cut by 3 bases and J by 9 bases, and the space between the germline ends is 12 bases. Libraries were built with the immunoSEQ multiplex PCR assay. Not all clones reach the TCRdb copy of this immuneACCESS table, which keeps in-frame sequences only. Checked studies attribute under half of the gap to unresolved V genes and leave the rest unexplained. The sample table lists over 500 clones, around 63% of them with a count of one. Less than 70% of the sample is taken by the ten largest. This clone is assessed as large (0.1 to 1%). Its antigen has not been determined. No clone much larger than this one lies a single base away; base qualities are absent. The research as a whole found: According to the reported findings, Siglec-9 marked and regulated a subset of effector memory CD8+ T cells that seemed to build up inside melanoma tumors.

Sequencing used Siglec-9+ CD8+ T cells sorted from blood. This specimen's cell subset or site label, per the study, means: CD8 T cells expressing Siglec-9. Recombination joined TRBV28 with TRBJ1-6; tentative D gene TRBD1, with 5 bases matching. The receptor was derived from a human donor in good health. The CDR3 sequence is CASSFGAVGSPLHF. In nucleotide form, the sequence is TGTGCCAGCAGTTTCGGGGCGGTGGGTTCACCCCTCCACTTT.